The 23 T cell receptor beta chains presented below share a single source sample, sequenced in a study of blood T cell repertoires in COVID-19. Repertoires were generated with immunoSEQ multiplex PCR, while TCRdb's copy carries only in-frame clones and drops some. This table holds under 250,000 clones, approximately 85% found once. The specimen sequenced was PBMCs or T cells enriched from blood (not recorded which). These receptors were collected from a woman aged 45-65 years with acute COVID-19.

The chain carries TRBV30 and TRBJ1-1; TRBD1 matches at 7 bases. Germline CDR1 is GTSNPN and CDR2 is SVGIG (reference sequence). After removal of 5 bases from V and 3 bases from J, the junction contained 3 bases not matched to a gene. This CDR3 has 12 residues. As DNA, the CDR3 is TGTGCCTGGCAGGGGGTGTACACTGAAGCTTTCTTT. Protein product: CAWQGVYTEAFF.

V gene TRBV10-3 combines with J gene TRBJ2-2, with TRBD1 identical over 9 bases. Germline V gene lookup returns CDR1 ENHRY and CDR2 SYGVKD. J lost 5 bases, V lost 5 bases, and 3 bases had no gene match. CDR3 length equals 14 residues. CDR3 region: CAISTTGGTGELFF. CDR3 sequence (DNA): TGTGCCATCAGTACGACAGGGGGAACCGGGGAGCTGTTTTTT.

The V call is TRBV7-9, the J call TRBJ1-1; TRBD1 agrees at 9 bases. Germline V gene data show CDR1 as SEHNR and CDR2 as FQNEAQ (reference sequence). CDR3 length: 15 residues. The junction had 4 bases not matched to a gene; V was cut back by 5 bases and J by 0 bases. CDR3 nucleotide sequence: TGTGCCAGCAGCCCGGGGACAGGGATGAACACTGAAGCTTTCTTT. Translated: CASSPGTGMNTEAFF.

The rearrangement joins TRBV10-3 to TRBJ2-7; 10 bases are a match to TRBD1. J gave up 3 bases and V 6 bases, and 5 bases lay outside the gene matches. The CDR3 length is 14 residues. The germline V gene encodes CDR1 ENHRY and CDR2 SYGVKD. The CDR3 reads CAISGDRGGYEQYF. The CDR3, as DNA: TGTGCCATCAGCGGGGACAGGGGAGGCTACGAGCAGTACTTC.

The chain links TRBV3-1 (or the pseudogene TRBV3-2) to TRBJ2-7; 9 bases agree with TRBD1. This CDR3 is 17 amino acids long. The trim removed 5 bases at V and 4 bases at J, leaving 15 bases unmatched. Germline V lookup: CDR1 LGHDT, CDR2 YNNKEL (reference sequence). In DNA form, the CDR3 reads TGTGCCAGCAGCTCGAGGACAGGGGCAACGACATTATACGAGCAGTACTTC. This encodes CASSSRTGATTLYEQYF.

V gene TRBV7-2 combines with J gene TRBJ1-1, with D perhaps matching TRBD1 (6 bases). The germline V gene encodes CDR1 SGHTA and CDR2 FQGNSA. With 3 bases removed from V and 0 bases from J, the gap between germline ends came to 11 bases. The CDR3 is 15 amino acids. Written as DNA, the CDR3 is TGTGCCAGCAGCTTTAACAGGGCTATGAACACTGAAGCTTTCTTT. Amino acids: CASSFNRAMNTEAFF. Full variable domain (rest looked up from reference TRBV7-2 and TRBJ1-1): GAGVSQSPSNKVTEKGKDVELRCDPISGHTALYWYRQSLGQGLEFLIYFQGNSAPDKSGLPSDRFSAERTGGSVSTLTIQRTQQEDSAVYLCASSFNRAMNTEAFFGQGTRLTVV.

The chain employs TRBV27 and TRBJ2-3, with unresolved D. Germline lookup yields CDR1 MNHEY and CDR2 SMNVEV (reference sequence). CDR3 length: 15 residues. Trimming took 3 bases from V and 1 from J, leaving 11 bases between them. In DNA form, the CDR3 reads TGTGCCAGCAGTTTTACTCTGTTCGGCACAGATACGCAGTATTTT. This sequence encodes CASSFTLFGTDTQYF.

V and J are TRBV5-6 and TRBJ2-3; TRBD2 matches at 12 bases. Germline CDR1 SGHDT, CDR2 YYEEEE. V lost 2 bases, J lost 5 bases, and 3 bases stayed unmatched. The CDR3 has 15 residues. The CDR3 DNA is TGTGCCAGCAGCTTACTAGCGGGGGGAGGAGATACGCAGTATTTT. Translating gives CASSLLAGGGDTQYF.

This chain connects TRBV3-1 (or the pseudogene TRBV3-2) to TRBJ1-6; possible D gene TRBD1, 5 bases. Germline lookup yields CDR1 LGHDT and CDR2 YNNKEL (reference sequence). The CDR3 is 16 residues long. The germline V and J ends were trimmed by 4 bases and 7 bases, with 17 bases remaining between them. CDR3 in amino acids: CASSPRGENFNSPLHF. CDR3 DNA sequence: TGTGCCAGCAGCCCCCGGGGGGAGAACTTCAATTCACCCCTCCACTTT.

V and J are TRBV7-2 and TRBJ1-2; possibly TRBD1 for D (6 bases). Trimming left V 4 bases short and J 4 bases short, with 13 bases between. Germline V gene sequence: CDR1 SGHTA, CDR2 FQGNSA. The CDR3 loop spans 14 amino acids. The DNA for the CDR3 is TGTGCCAGCAGCTCTGCACAGGGAGTCTATGGCTACACCTTC. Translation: CASSSAQGVYGYTF. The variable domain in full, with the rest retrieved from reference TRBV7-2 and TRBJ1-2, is GAGVSQSPSNKVTEKGKDVELRCDPISGHTALYWYRQSLGQGLEFLIYFQGNSAPDKSGLPSDRFSAERTGGSVSTLTIQRTQQEDSAVYLCASSSAQGVYGYTFGSGTRLTVV.

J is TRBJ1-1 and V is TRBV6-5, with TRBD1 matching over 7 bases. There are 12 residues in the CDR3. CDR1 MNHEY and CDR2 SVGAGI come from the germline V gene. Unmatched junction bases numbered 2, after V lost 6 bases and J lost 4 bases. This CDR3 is CASSGTVTEAFF. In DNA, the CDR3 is TGTGCCAGCAGCGGGACAGTCACTGAAGCTTTCTTT.

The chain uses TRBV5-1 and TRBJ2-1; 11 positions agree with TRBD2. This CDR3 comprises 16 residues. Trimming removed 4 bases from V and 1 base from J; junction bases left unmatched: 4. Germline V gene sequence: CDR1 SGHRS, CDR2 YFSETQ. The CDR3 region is CASSRGLAESYNEQFF. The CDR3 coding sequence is TGCGCCAGCAGCCGGGGACTAGCGGAGTCCTACAATGAGCAGTTCTTC.

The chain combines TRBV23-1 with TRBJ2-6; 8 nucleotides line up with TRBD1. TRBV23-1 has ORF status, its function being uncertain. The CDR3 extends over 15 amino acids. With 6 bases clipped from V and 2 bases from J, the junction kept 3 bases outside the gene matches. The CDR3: CASRTGATGANVLTF. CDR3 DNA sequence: TGCGCCAGCAGGACAGGGGCCACTGGGGCCAACGTCCTGACTTTC.

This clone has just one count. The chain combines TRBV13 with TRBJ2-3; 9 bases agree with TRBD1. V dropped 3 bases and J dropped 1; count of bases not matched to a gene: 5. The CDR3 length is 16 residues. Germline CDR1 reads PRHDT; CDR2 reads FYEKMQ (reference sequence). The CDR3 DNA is TGTGCCAGCAGCTTGGGGACAGGGCTCCGCACAGATACGCAGTATTTT. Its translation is CASSLGTGLRTDTQYF. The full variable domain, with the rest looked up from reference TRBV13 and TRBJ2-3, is AAGVIQSPRHLIKEKRETATLKCYPIPRHDTVYWYQQGPGQDPQFLISFYEKMQSDKGSIPDRFSAQQFSDYHSELNMSSLELGDSALYFCASSLGTGLRTDTQYFGPGTRLTVL.

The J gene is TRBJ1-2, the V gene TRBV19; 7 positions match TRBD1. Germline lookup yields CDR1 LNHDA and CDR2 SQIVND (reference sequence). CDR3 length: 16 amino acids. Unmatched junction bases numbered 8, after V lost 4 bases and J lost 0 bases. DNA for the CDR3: TGTGCCAGTAGTACGGGGACAGCCCGTTCTAACTATGGCTACACCTTC. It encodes CASSTGTARSNYGYTF.

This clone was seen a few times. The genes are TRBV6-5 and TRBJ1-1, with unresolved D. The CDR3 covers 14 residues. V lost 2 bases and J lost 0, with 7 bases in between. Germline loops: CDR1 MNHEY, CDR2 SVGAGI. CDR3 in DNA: TGTGCCAGCAGTTACGGAAGCGTGAACACTGAAGCTTTCTTT. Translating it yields CASSYGSVNTEAFF.

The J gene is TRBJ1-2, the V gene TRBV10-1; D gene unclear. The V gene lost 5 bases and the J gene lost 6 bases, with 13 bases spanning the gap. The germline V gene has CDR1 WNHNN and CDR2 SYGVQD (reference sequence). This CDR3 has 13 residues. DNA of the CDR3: TGCGCCAGCAGTAGGACTCTCGACCATGGCTACACCTTC. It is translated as CASSRTLDHGYTF.

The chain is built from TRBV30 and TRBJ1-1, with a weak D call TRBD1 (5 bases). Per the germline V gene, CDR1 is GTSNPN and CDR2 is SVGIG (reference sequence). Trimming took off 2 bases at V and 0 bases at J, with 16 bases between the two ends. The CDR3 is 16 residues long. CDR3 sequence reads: CAWSPPGGRMNTEAFF. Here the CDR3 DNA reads TGTGCCTGGAGTCCCCCGGGGGGACGAATGAACACTGAAGCTTTCTTT.

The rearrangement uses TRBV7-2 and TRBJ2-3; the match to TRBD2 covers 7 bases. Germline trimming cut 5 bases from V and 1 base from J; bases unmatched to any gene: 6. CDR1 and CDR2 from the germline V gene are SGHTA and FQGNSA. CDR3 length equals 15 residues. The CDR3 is CASSVQRDRTDTQYF. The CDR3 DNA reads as TGTGCCAGCAGCGTCCAGCGGGACCGCACAGATACGCAGTATTTT.

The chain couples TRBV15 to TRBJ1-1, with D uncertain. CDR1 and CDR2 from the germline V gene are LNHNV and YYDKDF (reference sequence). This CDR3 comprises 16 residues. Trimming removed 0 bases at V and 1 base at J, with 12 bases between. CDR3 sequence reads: CATSRDEGLTNTEAFF. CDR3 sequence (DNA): TGTGCCACCAGCAGAGATGAAGGACTGACGAACACTGAAGCTTTCTTT.

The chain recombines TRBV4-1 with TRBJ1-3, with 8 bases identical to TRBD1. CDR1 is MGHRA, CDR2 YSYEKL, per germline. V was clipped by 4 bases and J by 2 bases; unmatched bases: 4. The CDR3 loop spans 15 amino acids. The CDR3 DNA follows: TGCGCCAGCAGCCCTCAACAGGGGGCTGGAAACACCATATATTTT. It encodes CASSPQQGAGNTIYF.

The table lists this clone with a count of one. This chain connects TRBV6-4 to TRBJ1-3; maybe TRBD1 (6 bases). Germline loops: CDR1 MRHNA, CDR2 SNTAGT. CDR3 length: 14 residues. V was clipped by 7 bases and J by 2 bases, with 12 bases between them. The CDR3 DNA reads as TGTGCCAGCAACAAAGGGGGACCTGGAAACACCATATATTTT. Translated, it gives CASNKGGPGNTIYF.

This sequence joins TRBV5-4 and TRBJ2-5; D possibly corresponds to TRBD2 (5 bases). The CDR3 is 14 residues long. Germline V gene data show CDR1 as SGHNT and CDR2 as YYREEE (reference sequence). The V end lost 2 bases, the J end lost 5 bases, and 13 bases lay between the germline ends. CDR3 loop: CASSFHSTGETQYF. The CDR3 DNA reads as TGTGCCAGCAGCTTTCACTCTACGGGGGAGACCCAGTACTTC.